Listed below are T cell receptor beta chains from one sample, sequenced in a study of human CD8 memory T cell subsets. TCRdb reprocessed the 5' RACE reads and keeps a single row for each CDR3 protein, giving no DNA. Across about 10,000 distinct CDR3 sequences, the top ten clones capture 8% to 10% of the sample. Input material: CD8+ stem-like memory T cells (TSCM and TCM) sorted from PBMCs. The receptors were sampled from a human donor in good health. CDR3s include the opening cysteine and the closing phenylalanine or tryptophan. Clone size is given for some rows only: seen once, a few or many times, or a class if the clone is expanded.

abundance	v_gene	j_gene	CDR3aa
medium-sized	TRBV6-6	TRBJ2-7	CASSRTSSYEQYF
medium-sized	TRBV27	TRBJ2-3	CASSPGTGMGTDTQYF
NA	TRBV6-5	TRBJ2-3	CASSYGPGRATDTQYF
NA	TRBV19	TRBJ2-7	CASSKGLSYEQYF
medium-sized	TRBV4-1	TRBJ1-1	CASSHGKTGGGNTEAFF
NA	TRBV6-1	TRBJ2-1	CASSSGGAYNEQFF
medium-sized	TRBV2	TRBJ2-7	CASRTGTTPYEQYF
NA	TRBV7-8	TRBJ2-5	CASSPYFAGGLGETQYF
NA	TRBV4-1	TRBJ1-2	CASSPGGAGSNYGYTF
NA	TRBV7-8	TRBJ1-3	CASSLGGTGEALGNTIYF
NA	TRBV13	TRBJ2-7	CASSLGTSGSYYEQYF
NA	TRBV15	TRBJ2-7	CATSSSSRGDEQYF
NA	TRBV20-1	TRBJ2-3	CSAGWDTSTDTQYF
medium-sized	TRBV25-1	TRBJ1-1	CASSVGSTEAFF
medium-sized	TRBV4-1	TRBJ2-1	CASSQAAGTVNEQFF
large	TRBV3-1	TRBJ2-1	CASSQTALNEQFF
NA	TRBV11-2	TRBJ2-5	CASTLGSSGLETQYF
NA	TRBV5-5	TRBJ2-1	CASSATHYNEQFF
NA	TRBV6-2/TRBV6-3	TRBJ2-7	CASSYTAGYEQYF
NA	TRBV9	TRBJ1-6	CASSGGPRSPKTPLHF
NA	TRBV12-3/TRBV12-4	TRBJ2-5	CASSPFDRDGQETQYF
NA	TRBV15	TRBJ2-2	CATSRDYDLITGELFF
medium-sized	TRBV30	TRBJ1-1	CAWSVRGNEAFF
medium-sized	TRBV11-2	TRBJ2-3	CASSLDPPGLALDTQYF
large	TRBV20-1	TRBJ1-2	CSATVPGTGIYGYTF
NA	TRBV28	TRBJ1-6	CASSLTLLGLGSPLHF
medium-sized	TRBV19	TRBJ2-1	CASSITGLPYNEQFF
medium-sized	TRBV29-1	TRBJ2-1	CSVEGTGGSYNEQFF